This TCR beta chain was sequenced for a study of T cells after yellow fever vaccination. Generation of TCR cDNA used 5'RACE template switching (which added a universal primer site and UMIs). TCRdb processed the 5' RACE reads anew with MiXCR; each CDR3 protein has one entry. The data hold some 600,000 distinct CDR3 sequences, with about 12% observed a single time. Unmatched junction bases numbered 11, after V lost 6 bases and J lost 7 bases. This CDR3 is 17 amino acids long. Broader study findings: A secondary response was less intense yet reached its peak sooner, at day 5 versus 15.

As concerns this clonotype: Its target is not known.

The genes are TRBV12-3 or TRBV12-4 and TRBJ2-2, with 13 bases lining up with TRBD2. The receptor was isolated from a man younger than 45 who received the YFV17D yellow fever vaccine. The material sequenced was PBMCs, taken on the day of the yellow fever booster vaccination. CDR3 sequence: CASSSGTSGIRSGELFF. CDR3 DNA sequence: TGTGCCAGCAGCTCCGGGACTAGCGGGATCAGGAGCGGGGAGCTGTTTTTT.